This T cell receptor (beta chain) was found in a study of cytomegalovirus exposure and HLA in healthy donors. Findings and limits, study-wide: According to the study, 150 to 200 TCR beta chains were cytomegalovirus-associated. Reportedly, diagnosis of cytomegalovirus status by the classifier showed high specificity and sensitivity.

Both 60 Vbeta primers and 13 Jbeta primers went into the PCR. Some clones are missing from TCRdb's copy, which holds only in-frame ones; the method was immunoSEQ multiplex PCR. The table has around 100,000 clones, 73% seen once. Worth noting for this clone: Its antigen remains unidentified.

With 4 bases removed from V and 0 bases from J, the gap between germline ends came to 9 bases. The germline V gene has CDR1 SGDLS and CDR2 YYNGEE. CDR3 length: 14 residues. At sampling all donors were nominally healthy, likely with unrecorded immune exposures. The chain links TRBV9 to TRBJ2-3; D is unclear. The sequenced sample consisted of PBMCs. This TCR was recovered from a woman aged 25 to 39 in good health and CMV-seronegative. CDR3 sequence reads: CASSTYASTDTQYF. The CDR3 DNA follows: TGTGCCAGCAGCACATACGCTAGCACAGATACGCAGTATTTT.